The T cell receptor (beta chain) described here comes from a study of blood T cell repertoires in COVID-19. Study in general: Donors in the United States, Italy and Spain gave samples during acute or convalescent COVID-19. The analysed material was cDNA or gDNA that came from T cells, B-cell-depleted T cells, or PBMCs.

Authors' analysis steps: Estimation of nucleated cell counts relied on the amplification of reference gene primers. Profiling relied on immunoSEQ multiplex PCR, and the TCRdb table lists in-frame clones only, not all of them. V, J and clone size derive from that table, while D and trimming were established from the DNA sequence. Of some 250,000 clones detected, 86% appear once; the ten largest clones hold 12%. Looked up from germline, CDR1 is LGHDT and CDR2 is YNNKEL (reference sequence). V was cut by 1 base and J by 14 bases, with 17 bases left in between. The CDR3 is 13 residues long. The source of this sequence is a man older than 75 with acute or convalescent COVID-19. Source material: peripheral blood. The chain carries TRBV3-1 (or the pseudogene TRBV3-2) and TRBJ2-5; the D gene is possibly TRBD2 (5 bases). In DNA, the CDR3 is TGTGCCAGCAGCCAAGGGGTGGCGAAGCGGCTTTACTTC. Amino acid sequence: CASSQGVAKRLYF.